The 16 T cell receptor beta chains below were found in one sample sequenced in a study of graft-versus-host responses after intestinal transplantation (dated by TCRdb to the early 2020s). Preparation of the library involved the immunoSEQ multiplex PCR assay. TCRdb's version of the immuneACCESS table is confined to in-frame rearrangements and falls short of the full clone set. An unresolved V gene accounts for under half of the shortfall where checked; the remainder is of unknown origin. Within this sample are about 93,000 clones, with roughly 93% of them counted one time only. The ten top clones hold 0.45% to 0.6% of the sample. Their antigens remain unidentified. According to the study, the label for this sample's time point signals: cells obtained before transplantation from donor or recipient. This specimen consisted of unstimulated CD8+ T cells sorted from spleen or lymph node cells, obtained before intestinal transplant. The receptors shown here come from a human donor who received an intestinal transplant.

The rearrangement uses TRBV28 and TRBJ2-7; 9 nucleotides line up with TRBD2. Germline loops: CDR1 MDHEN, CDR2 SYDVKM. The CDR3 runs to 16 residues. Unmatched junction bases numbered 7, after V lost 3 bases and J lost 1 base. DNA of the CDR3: TGTGCCAGCAGTTTCCGGCTAGCGGGACTATCCTACGAGCAGTACTTC. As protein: CASSFRLAGLSYEQYF.

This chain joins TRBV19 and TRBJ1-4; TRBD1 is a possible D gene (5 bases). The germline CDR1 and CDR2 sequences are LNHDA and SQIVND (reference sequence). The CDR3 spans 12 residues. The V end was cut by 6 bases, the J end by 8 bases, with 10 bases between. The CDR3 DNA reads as TGTGCCAGTAGCGGAGGGGCCGAAAAACTGTTTTTT. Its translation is CASSGGAEKLFF.

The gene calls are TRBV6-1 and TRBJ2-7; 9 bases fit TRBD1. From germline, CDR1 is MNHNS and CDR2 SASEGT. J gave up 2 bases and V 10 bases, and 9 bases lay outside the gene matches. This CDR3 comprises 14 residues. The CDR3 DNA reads TGTGCCACCGCACCGGGACAGGGCCCCTACGAGCAGTACTTC. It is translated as CATAPGQGPYEQYF.

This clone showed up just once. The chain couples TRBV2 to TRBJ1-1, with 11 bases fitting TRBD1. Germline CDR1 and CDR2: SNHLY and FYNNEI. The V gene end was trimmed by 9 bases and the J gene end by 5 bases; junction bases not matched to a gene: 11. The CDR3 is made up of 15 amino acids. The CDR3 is CASSNRDRGGTEAFF. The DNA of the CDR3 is TGTGCCAGTTCGAATAGGGACAGGGGGGGAACTGAAGCTTTCTTT.

The CDR3 DNA is TGTGCCAGCAGTTACTCGACAGGGACAGTAACCTACGAGCAGTACTTC. Translating it yields CASSYSTGTVTYEQYF. The chain joins TRBV6-5 to TRBJ2-7; 7 bases line up with TRBD1. With V trimmed by 0 bases and J by 2 bases, 7 bases remained unmatched. This CDR3 is 16 amino acids long. In germline, CDR1 is MNHEY, CDR2 SVGAGI.

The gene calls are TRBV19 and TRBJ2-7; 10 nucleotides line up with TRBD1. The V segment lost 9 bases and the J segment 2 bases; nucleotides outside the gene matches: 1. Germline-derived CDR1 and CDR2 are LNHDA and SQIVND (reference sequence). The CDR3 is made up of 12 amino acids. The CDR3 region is CASGTGAYEQYF. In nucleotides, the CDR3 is TGTGCCAGCGGGACAGGGGCCTACGAGCAGTACTTC.

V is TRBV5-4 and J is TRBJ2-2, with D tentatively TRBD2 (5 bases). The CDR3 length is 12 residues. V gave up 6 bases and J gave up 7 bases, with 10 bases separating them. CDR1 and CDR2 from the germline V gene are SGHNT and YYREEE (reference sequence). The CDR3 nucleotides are TGTGCCAGCACCTCAGAGGGCGGGGAGCTGTTTTTT. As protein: CASTSEGGELFF.

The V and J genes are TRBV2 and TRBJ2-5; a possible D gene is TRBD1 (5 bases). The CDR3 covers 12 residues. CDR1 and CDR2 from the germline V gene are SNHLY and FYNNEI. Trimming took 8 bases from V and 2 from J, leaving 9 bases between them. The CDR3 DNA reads TGTGCCAGCGGGAAGGGGCAAGAGACCCAGTACTTC. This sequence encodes CASGKGQETQYF.

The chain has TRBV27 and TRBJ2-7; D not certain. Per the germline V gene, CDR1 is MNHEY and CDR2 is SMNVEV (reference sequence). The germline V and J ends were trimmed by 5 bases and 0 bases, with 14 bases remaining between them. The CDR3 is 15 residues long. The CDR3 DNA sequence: TGTGCCAGCAGTGACCTAAAACGGAGCTCCTACGAGCAGTACTTC. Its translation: CASSDLKRSSYEQYF.

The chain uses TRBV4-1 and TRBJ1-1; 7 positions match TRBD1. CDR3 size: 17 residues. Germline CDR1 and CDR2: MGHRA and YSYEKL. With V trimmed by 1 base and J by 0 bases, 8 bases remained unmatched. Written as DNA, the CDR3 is TGCGCCAGCAGCCAAGGTCGCGTACAGGGGATGAACACTGAAGCTTTCTTT. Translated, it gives CASSQGRVQGMNTEAFF.

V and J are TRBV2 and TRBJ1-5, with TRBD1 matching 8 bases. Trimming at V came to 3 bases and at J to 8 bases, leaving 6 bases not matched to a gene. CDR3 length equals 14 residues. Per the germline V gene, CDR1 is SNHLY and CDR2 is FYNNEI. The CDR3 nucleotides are TGTGCCAGCAGTGACGGGCAGGGGGCCGAGCCCCAGCATTTT. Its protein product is CASSDGQGAEPQHF.

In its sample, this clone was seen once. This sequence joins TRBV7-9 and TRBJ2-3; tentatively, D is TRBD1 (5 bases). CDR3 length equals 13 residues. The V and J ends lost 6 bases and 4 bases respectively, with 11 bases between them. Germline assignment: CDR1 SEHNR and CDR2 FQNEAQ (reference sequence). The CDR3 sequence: CASRGAMADTQYF. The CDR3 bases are TGTGCCAGCAGAGGGGCCATGGCAGATACGCAGTATTTT.

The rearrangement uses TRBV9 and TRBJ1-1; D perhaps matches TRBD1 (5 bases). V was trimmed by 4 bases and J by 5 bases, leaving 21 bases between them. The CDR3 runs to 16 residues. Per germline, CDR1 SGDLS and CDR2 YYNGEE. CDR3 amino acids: CASSMRDGHRGTEAFF. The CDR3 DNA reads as TGTGCCAGCAGCATGCGGGACGGACACCGGGGGACTGAAGCTTTCTTT.

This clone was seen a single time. The CDR3 region is CASSGDTDELFF. DNA for the CDR3: TGTGCCAGCAGTGGAGACACCGACGAACTGTTTTTT. The rearrangement uses TRBV2 and TRBJ1-4, with D unresolved. Trimming took 4 bases from V and 12 from J, leaving 12 bases between them. This CDR3 is 12 amino acids long. Germline values: CDR1 SNHLY, CDR2 FYNNEI.

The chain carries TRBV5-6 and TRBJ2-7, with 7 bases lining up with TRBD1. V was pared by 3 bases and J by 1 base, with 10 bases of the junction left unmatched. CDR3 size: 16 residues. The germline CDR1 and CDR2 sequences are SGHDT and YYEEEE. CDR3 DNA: TGTGCCAGCAGCTCACTCCTGGACAGGTGGTCCTACGAGCAGTACTTC. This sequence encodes CASSSLLDRWSYEQYF.

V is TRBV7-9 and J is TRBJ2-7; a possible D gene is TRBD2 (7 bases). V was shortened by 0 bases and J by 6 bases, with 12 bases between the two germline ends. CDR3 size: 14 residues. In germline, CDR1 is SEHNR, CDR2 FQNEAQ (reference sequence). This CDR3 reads CASSLAGGLGEQYF. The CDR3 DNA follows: TGTGCCAGCAGCTTAGCGGGGGGGCTAGGCGAGCAGTACTTC.